The following is a T cell receptor beta chain sequence with its context. Its antigen is not known. These data originate in a study of cytotoxic CD8 clonotypes in ibrutinib-treated CLL. Study findings and constraints: Public clonotypes (which were uncommon) either contracted or remained stable on treatment.

The method was immunoSEQ multiplex PCR; TCRdb's version includes in-frame clones alone and lacks a portion of them. The top ten hold about 5% of the sample, which has 250,000 to 350,000 clones, approximately 76% seen once. With 1 base removed from V and 7 bases from J, the gap between germline ends came to 30 bases. From germline, CDR1 is PRHDT and CDR2 FYEKMQ (reference sequence). This CDR3 contains 20 residues. The receptor's source is a human donor with chronic lymphocytic leukemia. The gene calls are TRBV13 and TRBJ2-3; a possible D gene is TRBD1 (8 bases). Sequences were derived from PBMCs, sampled at disease progression, from a patient treated with ibrutinib. The CDR3, as DNA: TGTGCCAGCAGCTTAGAGGACAGGGCTAGCGGCGAGGGCCCTTTGAATACGCAGTATTTT. This translates into CASSLEDRASGEGPLNTQYF.